One sample yielded the 10 T cell receptor beta chains listed below, sequenced in a study of blood T cell repertoires in COVID-19. Clones were read by immunoSEQ multiplex PCR, and TCRdb kept only the in-frame ones, dropping some. The sample has roughly 90,000 clones, around nine tenths seen once. Sequences were obtained from peripheral blood. All receptors derive from a man over 45 with acute or convalescent COVID-19.

This rearrangement joins TRBV6-5 to TRBJ1-5, with a possible D match to TRBD1 (5 bases). The CDR3 spans 14 residues. Trimming shortened V by 7 bases and J by 1 base, and 11 bases separated the two germline ends. CDR1 and CDR2 (germline): MNHEY, SVGAGI. The CDR3 sequence is CASTQGRSNQPQHF. The CDR3 DNA is TGTGCCAGCACTCAGGGAAGGAGCAATCAGCCCCAGCATTTT.

This clone was seen a single time. The V call is TRBV10-2, the J call TRBJ2-2; 10 nucleotides agree with TRBD2. Trimming cost V 2 bases and J 3 bases; bases outside gene matches: 9. This CDR3 spans 18 amino acids. CDR1 and CDR2 (germline): WSHSY, SAAADI. The CDR3 DNA reads as TGCGCCAGCAGTGAGCCCCGGGCTAGCGGGAGCTACACCGGGGAGCTGTTTTTT. Protein product: CASSEPRASGSYTGELFF.

V is TRBV25-1 and J is TRBJ2-3; a weak D match, TRBD1 (5 bases). The length of the CDR3 is 16 residues. Trimming removed 5 bases at V and 4 bases at J, with 19 bases between. Germline values: CDR1 MGHDK, CDR2 SYGVNS. The CDR3 protein is CASSTIGQGLADTQYF. The CDR3 DNA reads TGTGCCAGCAGTACTATTGGGCAGGGCTTAGCAGATACGCAGTATTTT.

Here the CDR3 reads CASKRTSGSDEQFF. In DNA, the CDR3 is TGTGCCAGCAAAAGGACTAGTGGTTCCGATGAGCAGTTCTTC. This chain links TRBV2 with TRBJ2-7; TRBD2 agrees at 7 bases. The J call may be wrong; the DNA end is better matched by TRBJ2-1. Germline V gene lookup returns CDR1 SNHLY and CDR2 FYNNEI. The CDR3 has 14 residues.

Remarks on this clone: The sample carries other DNA sequences with the same CDR3. The V gene is TRBV5-1, the J gene TRBJ1-1, with no clear D. Trimming cost V 0 bases and J 0 bases, with 6 bases left between them. Per the germline V gene, CDR1 is SGHRS and CDR2 is YFSETQ. This CDR3 comprises 14 residues. The CDR3 loop is CASSLGRLNTEAFF. DNA for the CDR3: TGCGCCAGCAGCTTGGGCAGGCTGAACACTGAAGCTTTCTTT.

The chain links TRBV29-1 to TRBJ2-7; D call uncertain. Germline loops: CDR1 SQVTM, CDR2 ANQGSEA. The CDR3 runs to 13 residues. V was shortened by 6 bases and J by 1 base, with 13 bases between the two germline ends. This chain's CDR3 is CSVATSLSYEQYF. In nucleotides, the CDR3 is TGCAGCGTGGCGACTTCCCTTTCCTACGAGCAGTACTTC.

The CDR3 region is CASSASIAGGPKYNEQFF. The DNA for the CDR3 is TGTGCCAGCAGTGCCTCGATAGCGGGAGGGCCGAAGTACAATGAGCAGTTCTTC. V gene TRBV9 combines with J gene TRBJ2-1; 11 bases match TRBD2. V shed 5 bases, J shed 4 bases, and the junction held 14 bases outside the gene matches. This CDR3 contains 18 residues. Germline values: CDR1 SGDLS, CDR2 YYNGEE.

Written as DNA, the CDR3 is TGTGCCAGCTCACCCGATACAGGCTACGAGCAGTACTTC. Translating gives CASSPDTGYEQYF. J is TRBJ2-7 and V is TRBV18; TRBD1 is a possible D gene (5 bases). V lost 3 bases, J lost 3 bases, and 9 bases lay in between. This CDR3 is built from 13 residues. Germline V gene sequence: CDR1 KGHSH, CDR2 LQKENI.

The chain carries TRBV5-5 and TRBJ2-2, with D possibly matching TRBD1 (6 bases). There are 17 residues in the CDR3. Germline CDR1 is SGHKS and CDR2 is YYEKEE (reference sequence). V was cut by 5 bases and J by 5 bases, with 22 bases left in between. The CDR3 reads CASRRQDEGFLTGELFF. The CDR3 bases are TGTGCCAGCAGACGACAGGACGAAGGCTTTTTGACCGGGGAGCTGTTTTTT.

The genes are TRBV12-5 and TRBJ2-5, with TRBD2 identical over 8 bases. V dropped 3 bases and J dropped 2; count of bases not matched to a gene: 14. Germline assignment: CDR1 LGHNT and CDR2 FRNRAP. The CDR3 totals 18 residues. CDR3 nucleotide sequence: TGTGCTAGTGGTTTAGCGGCGGGGGGCCGATTTATTCAAGAGACCCAGTACTTC. Translation gives CASGLAAGGRFIQETQYF.